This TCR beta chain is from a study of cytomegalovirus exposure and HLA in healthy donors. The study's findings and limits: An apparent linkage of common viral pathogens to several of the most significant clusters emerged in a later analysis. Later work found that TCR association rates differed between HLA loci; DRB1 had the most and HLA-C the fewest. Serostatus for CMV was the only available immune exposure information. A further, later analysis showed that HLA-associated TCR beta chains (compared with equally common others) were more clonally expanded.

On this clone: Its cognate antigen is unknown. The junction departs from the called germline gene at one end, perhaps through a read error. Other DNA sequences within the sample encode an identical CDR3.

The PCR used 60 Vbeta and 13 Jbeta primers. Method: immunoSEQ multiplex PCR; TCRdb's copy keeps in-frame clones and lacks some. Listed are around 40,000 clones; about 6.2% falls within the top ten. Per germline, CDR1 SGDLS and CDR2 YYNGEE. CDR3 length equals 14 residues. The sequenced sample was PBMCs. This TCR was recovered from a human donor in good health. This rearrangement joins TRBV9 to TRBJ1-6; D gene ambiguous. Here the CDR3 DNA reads TGTGCCAGCAGCGTCCGGGGAAATAATTCACCCCTACACTTT. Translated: CASSVRGNNSPLHF. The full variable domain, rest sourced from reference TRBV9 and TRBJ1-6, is DSGVTQTPKHLITATGQRVTLRCSPRSGDLSVYWYQQSLDQGLQFLIQYYNGEERAKGNILERFSAQQFPDLHSELNLSSLELGDSALYFCASSVRGNNSPLHFGNGTRLTVT.